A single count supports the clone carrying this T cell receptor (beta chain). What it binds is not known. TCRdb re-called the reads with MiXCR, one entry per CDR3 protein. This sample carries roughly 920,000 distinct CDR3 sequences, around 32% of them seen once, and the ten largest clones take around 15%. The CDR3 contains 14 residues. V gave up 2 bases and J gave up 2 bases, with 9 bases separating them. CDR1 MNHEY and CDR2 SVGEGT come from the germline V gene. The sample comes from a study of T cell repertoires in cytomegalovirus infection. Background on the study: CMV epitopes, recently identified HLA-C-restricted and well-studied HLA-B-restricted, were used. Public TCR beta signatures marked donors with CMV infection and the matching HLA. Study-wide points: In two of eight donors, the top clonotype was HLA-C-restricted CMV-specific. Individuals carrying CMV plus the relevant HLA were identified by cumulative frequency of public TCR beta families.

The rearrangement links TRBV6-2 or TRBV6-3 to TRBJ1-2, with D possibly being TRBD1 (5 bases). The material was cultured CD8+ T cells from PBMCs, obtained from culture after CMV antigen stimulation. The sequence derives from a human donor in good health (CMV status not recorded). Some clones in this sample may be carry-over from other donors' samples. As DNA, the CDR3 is TGTGCCAGCAGTTACCCGGGGGAAAACTATGGCTACACCTTC. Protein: CASSYPGENYGYTF.